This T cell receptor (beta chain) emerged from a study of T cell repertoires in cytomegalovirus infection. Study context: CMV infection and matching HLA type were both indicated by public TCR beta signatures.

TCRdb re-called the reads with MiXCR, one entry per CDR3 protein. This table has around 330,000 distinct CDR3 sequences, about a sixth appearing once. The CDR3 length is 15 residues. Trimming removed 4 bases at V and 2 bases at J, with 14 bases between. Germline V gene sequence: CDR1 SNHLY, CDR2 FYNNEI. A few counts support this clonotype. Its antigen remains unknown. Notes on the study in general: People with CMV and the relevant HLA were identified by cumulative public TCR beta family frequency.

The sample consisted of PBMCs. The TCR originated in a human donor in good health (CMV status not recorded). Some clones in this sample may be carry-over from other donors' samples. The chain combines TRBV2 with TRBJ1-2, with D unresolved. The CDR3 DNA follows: TGTGCCAGCAGTGCGGGAGGCGTAGTGAACTATGGCTACACCTTC. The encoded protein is CASSAGGVVNYGYTF.